A single sample is the source of the 22 T cell receptor beta chains below, sequenced in a study of beta chain features in type 1 diabetes. Reverse transcription of all isolated RNA meant that expressed TCRB transcripts were sequenced. Data came from immunoSEQ multiplex PCR; TCRdb stores just in-frame clones and leaves some out. The sample gives 430,000 or so clones, around 10% of which show up once; less than 0.06% is in the top ten. The sequenced material came from naive CD4+ T cells from blood. These receptors all stem from a young woman in good health.

The chain links TRBV5-5 to TRBJ2-5; 8 positions agree with TRBD1. The CDR3 sequence is 16 residues long. CDR1 is SGHKS, CDR2 YYEKEE, per germline (reference sequence). Losses at the gene ends were 5 bases for V and 1 base for J; bases not matched to a gene: 10. This CDR3 reads CASSFDRGPGQETQYF. The CDR3 DNA is TGTGCCAGCAGTTTCGACAGGGGACCGGGCCAAGAGACCCAGTACTTC.

As DNA, the CDR3 is TGTGCCAGTACCCAGGGGGCTAGCGGGGTCCCCTACGAGCAGTACTTC. Its protein product is CASTQGASGVPYEQYF. The V gene is TRBV9, the J gene TRBJ2-7; D perhaps matches TRBD2 (9 bases). The CDR3 has 16 residues. Per germline, CDR1 SGDLS and CDR2 YYNGEE. Trimming pared 8 bases from V and 2 bases from J, leaving 23 bases between.

There are a few counts of this clone. The J gene is TRBJ2-3, the V gene TRBV7-8; D gene ambiguous. The CDR3 loop spans 12 amino acids. CDR1 and CDR2 (germline): SGHVS, FQNEAQ. The ends were cut back, 4 bases at V and 4 bases at J, with 6 bases in the middle. The CDR3: CASSSNPDTQYF. The CDR3, as DNA: TGTGCCAGCAGCTCGAATCCAGATACGCAGTATTTT.

At least ten counts were recorded for this clone. J is TRBJ1-1 and V is TRBV30, with D possibly matching TRBD1 (6 bases). Looked up from germline, CDR1 is GTSNPN and CDR2 is SVGIG (reference sequence). Trimming cost V 5 bases and J 10 bases, with 17 bases left between them. The CDR3 loop spans 12 amino acids. This CDR3 reads CAWAETGHGAFF. The DNA for the CDR3 is TGTGCCTGGGCGGAGACAGGCCACGGAGCTTTCTTT. The variable domain in full, completed from reference TRBV30 and TRBJ1-1, reads SQTIHQWPATLVQPVGSPLSLECTVEGTSNPNLYWYRQAAGRGLQLLFYSVGIGQISSEVPQNLSASRPQDRQFILSSKKLLLSDSGFYLCAWAETGHGAFFGQGTRLTVV.

This clone turned up a few times. V usage is TRBV5-4 and J usage is TRBJ2-2; D is uncertain. Looked up from germline, CDR1 is SGHNT and CDR2 is YYREEE (reference sequence). Trimming shortened V by 0 bases and J by 0 bases, and 6 bases separated the two germline ends. The CDR3 covers 15 residues. CDR3 bases: TGTGCCAGCAGCTTGGGGCAGACGAACACCGGGGAGCTGTTTTTT. Its translation is CASSLGQTNTGELFF.

This clone was counted between two and nine times. V gene TRBV9 combines with J gene TRBJ1-1; 9 nucleotides agree with TRBD1. The J segment lost 1 base and the V segment lost 7 bases, leaving 20 bases of the junction unmatched. The CDR3 runs to 19 residues. Germline CDR1 SGDLS, CDR2 YYNGEE. The CDR3 coding sequence is TGTGCCAGCTCTTCCCGAGTCGGAAGGACAGGGGAACGGAACACTGAAGCTTTCTTT. Translated, it gives CASSSRVGRTGERNTEAFF. The entire variable domain, with the rest obtained from reference TRBV9 and TRBJ1-1, is as follows: DSGVTQTPKHLITATGQRVTLRCSPRSGDLSVYWYQQSLDQGLQFLIQYYNGEERAKGNILERFSAQQFPDLHSELNLSSLELGDSALYFCASSSRVGRTGERNTEAFFGQGTRLTVV.

The sample holds a few counts of this clone. The chain links TRBV7-2 to TRBJ2-5; TRBD2 matches at 9 bases. Germline V gene data show CDR1 as SGHTA and CDR2 as FQGNSA. The ends lost 5 bases at V and 5 bases at J; junction bases unmatched: 6. The CDR3 covers 14 residues. The CDR3 loop is CASSGAGGSETQYF. DNA of the CDR3: TGTGCCAGCAGCGGAGCGGGGGGCAGTGAGACCCAGTACTTC.

V is TRBV6-6 and J is TRBJ2-5, with 8 nucleotides matching TRBD2. The end of the DNA fits TRBJ2-7 better, so the J call may be wrong. The CDR3 length is 14 residues. In germline, CDR1 is MNHNY, CDR2 SVGAGI (reference sequence). The CDR3, as DNA: TGTGCCAGCAGCTTTGCAGCGGGAGTGCACGAGCAGTACTTC. Protein product: CASSFAAGVHEQYF.

The sample holds a few counts of this clone. This sequence joins TRBV14 and TRBJ2-5, with 10 bases aligning to TRBD1. Germline values: CDR1 SGHDN, CDR2 FVKESK. Trimming took 4 bases from V and 1 from J; bases not matched to a gene: 6. The CDR3 extends over 16 amino acids. CDR3 sequence: CASSPWDRGFQETQYF. CDR3 coding DNA: TGTGCCAGCAGCCCATGGGACAGGGGATTCCAAGAGACCCAGTACTTC.

This clone has a handful of counts. V is TRBV30 and J is TRBJ2-1; 12 nucleotides match TRBD2. V lost 2 bases and J lost 4; bases outside the gene matches: 9. The CDR3 has 17 amino acids. Per the germline V gene, CDR1 is GTSNPN and CDR2 is SVGIG (reference sequence). The CDR3 loop reads CAWSNERTSGVYNEQFF. The DNA for the CDR3 is TGTGCCTGGAGTAACGAACGGACTAGCGGGGTGTACAATGAGCAGTTCTTC.

The genes are TRBV5-1 and TRBJ2-7; unclear D gene. CDR1 and CDR2 from the germline V gene are SGHRS and YFSETQ. CDR3 length: 14 residues. Deletions cut 3 bases from V and 4 bases from J, with 14 bases between. The CDR3 region has the DNA TGCGCCAGCAGCTCGATCAGCGTAGCTTACGAGCAGTACTTC. Its translation: CASSSISVAYEQYF.

V gene TRBV27 combines with J gene TRBJ2-3; D is undetermined. Germline V gene data show CDR1 as MNHEY and CDR2 as SMNVEV (reference sequence). Trimming removed 2 bases at V and 5 bases at J, with 8 bases between. The CDR3 spans 13 residues. Here the CDR3 reads CASSLTPRDTQYF. In nucleotides, the CDR3 is TGTGCCAGCAGTTTAACCCCAAGAGATACGCAGTATTTT.

This clone was detected only a few times. The CDR3 DNA reads as TGTGCCAGCAGCCTCGGGACTTCTACTCCCTACGAGCAGTACTTC. It is translated as CASSLGTSTPYEQYF. The rearrangement uses TRBV9 and TRBJ2-7, with D perhaps TRBD2 (6 bases). V was trimmed by 4 bases and J by 2 bases, leaving 16 bases between them. The CDR3 has 15 amino acids. Germline V lookup: CDR1 SGDLS, CDR2 YYNGEE.

The V gene is TRBV25-1, the J gene TRBJ2-3; D gene unclear. Germline CDR1 MGHDK, CDR2 SYGVNS. This CDR3 region has 14 residues. Trimming removed 4 bases from V and 4 bases from J, with 12 bases in between. CDR3 residues: CASSGEWVADTQYF. Here the CDR3 DNA reads TGTGCCAGCAGTGGAGAATGGGTGGCAGATACGCAGTATTTT.

The chain combines TRBV7-3 with TRBJ1-6, with D perhaps TRBD1 (6 bases). CDR1 is SGHTA and CDR2 is FQGTGA in the germline V gene. The germline V and J ends were trimmed by 6 bases and 7 bases, with 10 bases remaining between them. CDR3 length equals 13 residues. CDR3 protein: CASRGQTNSPLHF. The CDR3 nucleotides read TGTGCCAGCAGAGGACAGACCAATTCACCCCTCCACTTT.

This clone was counted only a few times. CDR3 loop: CASSPSGNTIYF. The CDR3 region has the DNA TGTGCCAGCTCACCGTCCGGAAACACCATATATTTT. V gene TRBV18 combines with J gene TRBJ1-3, with D unclear. The germline gives CDR1 KGHSH, CDR2 LQKENI. The CDR3 contains 12 residues. Trimming cost V 3 bases and J 4 bases, with 4 bases left between them.

The V call is TRBV9, the J call TRBJ2-7; 7 bases agree with TRBD1. With 4 bases clipped from V and 0 bases from J, the junction kept 7 bases outside the gene matches. Germline assignment: CDR1 SGDLS and CDR2 YYNGEE. The CDR3 sequence is 15 residues long. In DNA, the CDR3 is TGTGCCAGCAGCACTCAACAGGGGCCCTCCTACGAGCAGTACTTC. Translated, it gives CASSTQQGPSYEQYF.

This chain joins TRBV5-4 and TRBJ1-3; a weak D match, TRBD1 (5 bases). This CDR3 region has 14 residues. CDR1 is SGHNT, CDR2 YYREEE, per germline (reference sequence). The V and J ends lost 2 bases and 2 bases respectively, with 8 bases between them. The DNA for the CDR3 is TGTGCCAGCAGCTTAAGGGGCGCTGGAAACACCATATATTTT. It encodes CASSLRGAGNTIYF.

V usage is TRBV7-8 and J usage is TRBJ2-5; 9 bases line up with TRBD2. V lost 3 bases, J lost 2 bases, and 16 bases stayed unmatched. Per the germline V gene, CDR1 is SGHVS and CDR2 is FQNEAQ. This CDR3 comprises 19 residues. CDR3 sequence (DNA): TGTGCCAGCAGCTTCCTTAGAGGACGGCTAGCGGGAAGTCAAGAGACCCAGTACTTC. The encoded protein is CASSFLRGRLAGSQETQYF. Full variable domain (outside the CDR3, taken from reference TRBV7-8 and TRBJ2-5): GAGVSQSPRYKVAKRGQDVALRCDPISGHVSLFWYQQALGQGPEFLTYFQNEAQLDKSGLPSDRFFAERPEGSVSTLKIQRTQQEDSAVYLCASSFLRGRLAGSQETQYFGPGTRLLVL.

This clone turned up a few times. The chain employs TRBV6-5 and TRBJ2-7; D unclear. V was pared by 6 bases and J by 0 bases, with 15 bases between. The CDR3 totals 15 residues. CDR1 is MNHEY, CDR2 SVGAGI, per germline. The chain's CDR3 is CASSPDLKSSYEQYV. CDR3 in DNA: TGTGCCAGCAGCCCAGATCTTAAGAGCTCCTACGAGCAGTACGTC.

The chain employs TRBV7-8 and TRBJ2-1; D might be TRBD1 (6 bases). The ends were cut back, 7 bases at V and 7 bases at J, with 20 bases in the middle. Germline values: CDR1 SGHVS, CDR2 FQNEAQ. CDR3 length equals 15 residues. CDR3 DNA sequence: TGTGCCAGCAACCGTCAGGGGCGGGCGCGGAATGAGCAGTTCTTC. Amino acids: CASNRQGRARNEQFF.

For this clone: Different DNA sequences within this sample yield the same CDR3. The chain recombines TRBV7-9 with TRBJ1-2; D is undetermined. Trimming shortened V by 3 bases and J by 7 bases, and 6 bases separated the two germline ends. Germline V gene sequence: CDR1 SEHNR, CDR2 FQNEAQ (reference sequence). The CDR3 is 11 residues long. The CDR3 DNA is TGTGCCAGCAGCTTGAAGAGTGGCTACACCTTC. The encoded protein is CASSLKSGYTF. Variable domain in full (rest from reference TRBV7-9 and TRBJ1-2): DTGVSQNPRHKITKRGQNVTFRCDPISEHNRLYWYRQTLGQGPEFLTYFQNEAQLEKSRLLSDRFSAERPKGSFSTLEIQRTEQGDSAMYLCASSLKSGYTFGSGTRLTVV.